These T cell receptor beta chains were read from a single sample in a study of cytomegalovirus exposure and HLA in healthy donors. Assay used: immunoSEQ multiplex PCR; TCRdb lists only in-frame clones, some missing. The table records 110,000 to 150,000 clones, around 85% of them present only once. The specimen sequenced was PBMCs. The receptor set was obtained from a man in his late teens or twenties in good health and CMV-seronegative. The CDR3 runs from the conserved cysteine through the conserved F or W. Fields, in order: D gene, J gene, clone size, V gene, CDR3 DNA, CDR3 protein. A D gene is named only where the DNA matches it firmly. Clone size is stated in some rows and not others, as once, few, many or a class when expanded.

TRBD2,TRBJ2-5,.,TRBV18,TGTGCCAGCTCACCAAAAGCGGGAGAAGAGACCCAGTACTTC,CASSPKAGEETQYF
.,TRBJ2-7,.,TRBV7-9,TGTGCCAGCAGCCCCGGACAGACTTACGAGCAGTACTTC,CASSPGQTYEQYF
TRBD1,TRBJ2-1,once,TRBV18,TGTGCCAGCTCACCACCGACAGGGATCGATGAGCAGTTCTTC,CASSPPTGIDEQFF
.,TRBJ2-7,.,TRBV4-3,TGCGCCAGCAGCCAAGCAAGGGGGGGATACGAGCAGTACTTC,CASSQARGGYEQYF
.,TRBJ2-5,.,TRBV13,TGTGCCAGCAGCTCCACGGGACTCCGGGGGGAGACCCAGTACTTC,CASSSTGLRGETQYF
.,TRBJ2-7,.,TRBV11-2,TGTGCCAGCAGCAGCTTGTCGGCAGCGCCCTACGAGCAGTACTTC,CASSSLSAAPYEQYF
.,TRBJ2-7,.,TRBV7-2,TGTGCCAGCAGCTTAAGGGCGGAGGAATACTACGAGCAGTACTTC,CASSLRAEEYYEQYF
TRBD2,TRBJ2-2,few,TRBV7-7,TGTGCCAGCAGCCGTAGCGGGGTAAACACCGGGGAGCTGTTTTTT,CASSRSGVNTGELFF
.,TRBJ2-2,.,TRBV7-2,TGTGCCAGCAGCCCAGTCGTGAACGGGGAGCTGTTTTTT,CASSPVVNGELFF
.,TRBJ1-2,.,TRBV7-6,TGTGCCAGCAGCCCCCTGGGGGGCTATGGCTACACCTTC,CASSPLGGYGYTF
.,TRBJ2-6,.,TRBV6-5,TGTGCCAGCAGTTACTCGATGGCTGCTGGGGCCAACGTCCTGACTTTC,CASSYSMAAGANVLTF
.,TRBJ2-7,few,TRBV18,TGTGCCAGCTCACCAAGCTCCGAGCAGTACTTC,CASSPSSEQYF
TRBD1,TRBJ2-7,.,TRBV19,TGTGCCAGTAGTATAACCGGGACAGGAGTGGCCGAGCAGTACTTC,CASSITGTGVAEQYF
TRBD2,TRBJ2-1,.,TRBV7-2,TGTGCCAGCAGCTTACTAGGACTAGCGGCCTACAATGAGCAGTTCTTC,CASSLLGLAAYNEQFF
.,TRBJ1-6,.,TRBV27,TGTGCCAGCAGTTTAAACAGGGATAGTTCACCCCTCCACTTT,CASSLNRDSSPLHF
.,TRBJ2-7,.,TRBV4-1,TGCGCCAGCAGCCGGCCGGGACACTCCTACGAGCAGTACTTC,CASSRPGHSYEQYF
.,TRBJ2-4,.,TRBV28,TGTGCCAGCAGTCCGGACTCACATTTGCTTCAGTACTTC,CASSPDSHLLQYF
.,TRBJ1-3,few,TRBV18,TGTGCCAGCTCATCCCTTCTGGGGCAACACTCTGGAAACACCATATATTTT,CASSSLLGQHSGNTIYF
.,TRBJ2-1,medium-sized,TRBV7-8,TGTGCCAGCAGCCAGGGTTTGGATGAGCAGTTCTTC,CASSQGLDEQFF
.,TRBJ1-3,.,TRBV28,TGTGCCAGCACCCTCGTTCGAGTTGACTCTGGAAACACCATATATTTT,CASTLVRVDSGNTIYF
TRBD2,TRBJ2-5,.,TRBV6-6,TGTGCCAGCAGTTACCGGACTAGCGGGCAAGAGACCCAGTACTTC,CASSYRTSGQETQYF
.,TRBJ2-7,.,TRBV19,TGTGCCAGTAGTATTATCAGGGGCGAGCAGTACTTC,CASSIIRGEQYF
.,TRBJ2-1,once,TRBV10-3,TGTGCCATCAGACTCGAGAGCTCCTACAATGAGCAGTTCTTC,CAIRLESSYNEQFF
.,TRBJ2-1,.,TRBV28,TGTGCCAGCACCCAGGAGCGGAGCTACAATGAGCAGTTCTTC,CASTQERSYNEQFF
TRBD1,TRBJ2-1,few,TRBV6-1,TGTGCCAGCAGTGAACTGCAGGGGGTAACAACCTACAATGAGCAGTTCTTC,CASSELQGVTTYNEQFF
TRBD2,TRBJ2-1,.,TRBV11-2,TGTGCCAGCAGCGTAGGAGGTAGCGGGAGATACAATGAGCAGTTCTTC,CASSVGGSGRYNEQFF
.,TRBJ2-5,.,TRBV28,TGTGCCAGCAGTTTGCCAGACCAAGAGACCCAGTACTTC,CASSLPDQETQYF
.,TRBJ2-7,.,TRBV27,TGTGCCAGCGGGAGGATGGAGCGGGACGAGCAGTACTTC,CASGRMERDEQYF
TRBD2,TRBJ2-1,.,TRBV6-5,TGTGCCAGCAGTTCCACTAGCGGGTCCTACAATGAGCAGTTCTTC,CASSSTSGSYNEQFF
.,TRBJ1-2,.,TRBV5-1,TGCGCCAGCAGGATCAGCGAAGGGGGCTATGGCTACACCTTC,CASRISEGGYGYTF
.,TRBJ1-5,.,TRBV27,TGTGCCTCACAGCCTGTCAGGGCTTTCAATCAGCCCCAGCATTTT,CASQPVRAFNQPQHF
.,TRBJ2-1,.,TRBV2,TGTGCCAGCAGTAGGGACTTCAACAATGAGCAGTTCTTC,CASSRDFNNEQFF
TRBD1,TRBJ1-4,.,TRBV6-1,TGTGCAGTCGAGGACAGGGCCGGAGAAAAACTGTTTTTT,CAVEDRAGEKLFF
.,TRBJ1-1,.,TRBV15,TGTGCCACCAGCAGAGATCTGGGGAGGACGAACACTGAAGCTTTCTTT,CATSRDLGRTNTEAFF
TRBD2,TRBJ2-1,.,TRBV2,TGTGCCAGCAGGCCTTTGCGGGAGGGCAATGAGCAGTTCTTC,CASRPLREGNEQFF
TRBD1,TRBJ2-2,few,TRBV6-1,TGTGCCAGCAGGTACACAGGGGGCAGCACCGGGGAGCTGTTTTTT,CASRYTGGSTGELFF
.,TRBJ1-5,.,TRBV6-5,TGTGCCAGCAGTTTCCAGGGGCCGAGCAATCAGCCCCAGCATTTT,CASSFQGPSNQPQHF
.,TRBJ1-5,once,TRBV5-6,TGTGCCAGCAGCTTGCAGGATCAGCCCCAGCATTTT,CASSLQDQPQHF
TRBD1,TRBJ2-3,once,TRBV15,TGTGCCACCAGCAGGGACAGGGGTAGCGCAGATACGCAGTATTTT,CATSRDRGSADTQYF